The source of this T cell receptor (beta chain) is a study of blood T cell repertoires in COVID-19. Study details: Italy, Spain and the United States were the sources of the convalescent and acute COVID-19 samples. The cDNA or gDNA used as material had been derived from T cells, B-cell-depleted T cells, or PBMCs.

Per germline, CDR1 MNHEY and CDR2 SMNVEV (reference sequence). The CDR3 extends over 12 amino acids. Trimming removed 8 bases from V and 5 bases from J, with 9 bases in between. In the source study's methods: For nucleated cells, counts were estimated from reference gene primer amplification. Here immunoSEQ multiplex PCR was the method, and the copy in TCRdb shows in-frame clones only, minus some. V and J calls and clone size come straight from that table; D and trimming were deduced from the DNA. The sample records about 120,000 clones, 85% being singletons. This TCR came from a man between 60 and 75 years old with acute or convalescent COVID-19. The chain couples TRBV27 to TRBJ2-2; no clear D. The sequencing input was peripheral blood. The CDR3 reads CASLSRTGELFF. The CDR3 DNA is TGTGCCAGCCTCTCCAGGACCGGGGAGCTGTTTTTT.